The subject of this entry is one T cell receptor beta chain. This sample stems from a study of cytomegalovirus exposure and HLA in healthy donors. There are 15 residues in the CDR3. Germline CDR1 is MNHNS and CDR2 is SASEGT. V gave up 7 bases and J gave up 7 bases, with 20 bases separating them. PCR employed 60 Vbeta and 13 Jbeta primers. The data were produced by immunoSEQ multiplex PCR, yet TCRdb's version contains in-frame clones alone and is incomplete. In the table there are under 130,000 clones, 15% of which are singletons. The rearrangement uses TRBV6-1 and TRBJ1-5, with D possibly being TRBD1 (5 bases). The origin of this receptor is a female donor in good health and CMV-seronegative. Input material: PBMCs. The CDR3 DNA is TGTGCCAGCATCGGGGACTCAATAATGTGGCAGCCCCAGCATTTT. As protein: CASIGDSIMWQPQHF.